The 7 T cell receptor beta chains below were found in one sample sequenced in a study of blood T cell repertoires in COVID-19 (TCRdb year 2020). Library method: the immunoSEQ multiplex PCR assay. TCRdb provides this immuneACCESS table in a form limited to in-frame rearrangements. Some clones are lacking; in checked studies, under half of them reflect an unresolved V gene, and why the rest are absent is not known. The sample has tens of thousands of clones on record, roughly 91% of them singletons. 4.8% of the sample is taken by the ten largest. The material sequenced was peripheral blood. Every receptor here comes from a woman of 80 years or more with active COVID-19.

This chain joins TRBV4-2 and TRBJ2-3; 16 bases match TRBD2. V lost 0 bases, J lost 4 bases, and 7 bases stayed unmatched. CDR1 is LGHNA, CDR2 YNFKEQ, per germline. The CDR3 covers 19 residues. The CDR3: CASSQDGTSGRARADTQYF. The CDR3 DNA reads as TGTGCCAGCAGCCAAGATGGGACTAGCGGGAGGGCCAGGGCAGATACGCAGTATTTT.

This chain joins TRBV3-1 (or the pseudogene TRBV3-2) and TRBJ1-1; D might be TRBD1 (6 bases). Germline-derived CDR1 and CDR2 are LGHDT and YNNKEL (reference sequence). The ends were cut back, 8 bases at V and 1 base at J, with 14 bases in the middle. CDR3 length: 14 residues. The CDR3: CASDPPGANTEAFF. In DNA form, the CDR3 reads TGTGCCAGCGATCCCCCAGGGGCGAACACTGAAGCTTTCTTT.

The rearrangement uses TRBV10-3 and TRBJ2-7; weak D call: TRBD1 (6 bases). The CDR3 is made up of 14 amino acids. V lost 5 bases and J 5 bases, leaving 16 bases between the germline ends. Per the germline V gene, CDR1 is ENHRY and CDR2 is SYGVKD. CDR3 in amino acids: CAISYRERANEQYF. The CDR3, as DNA: TGTGCCATCAGTTACAGGGAAAGGGCAAACGAGCAGTACTTC.

This chain uses TRBV30 with TRBJ2-3; TRBD2 matches at 8 bases. Losses at the gene ends were 4 bases for V and 6 bases for J; bases not matched to a gene: 12. The germline V gene has CDR1 GTSNPN and CDR2 SVGIG (reference sequence). The CDR3 consists of 15 residues. CDR3 protein: CAWTQQGGRWDTQYF. The CDR3 nucleotides are TGTGCCTGGACCCAACAGGGCGGGAGGTGGGATACGCAGTATTTT.

This chain uses TRBV19 with TRBJ2-2; the D gene is possibly TRBD1 (6 bases). Deletions cut 5 bases from V and 7 bases from J, with 14 bases between. CDR3 size: 14 residues. In germline, CDR1 is LNHDA, CDR2 SQIVND (reference sequence). DNA for the CDR3: TGTGCCAGTAGTGCCTCACAGGGAGTCGGGGAGCTGTTTTTT. Protein: CASSASQGVGELFF.

The chain employs TRBV3-1 (or the pseudogene TRBV3-2) and TRBJ2-2, with 8 nucleotides matching TRBD1. This CDR3 has 15 residues. V trimming: 1 base; J trimming: 6 bases; junction bases outside the gene matches: 4. Looked up from germline, CDR1 is LGHDT and CDR2 is YNNKEL (reference sequence). The CDR3 region is CASSQGTGWAGELFF. The CDR3 DNA follows: TGTGCCAGCAGCCAAGGGACAGGGTGGGCCGGGGAGCTGTTTTTT.

This clone appeared a single time. The chain combines TRBV7-9 with TRBJ2-1, with a tentative D call TRBD2 (6 bases). The CDR3 is 14 residues long. Trimming took 4 bases from V and 7 from J, leaving 14 bases between them. The germline CDR1 and CDR2 sequences are SEHNR and FQNEAQ (reference sequence). The CDR3 DNA reads TGTGCCAGCAGCTCGGACACGGCGGGGAATGAGCAGTTCTTC. It encodes CASSSDTAGNEQFF.